The TCR beta chain under discussion was sequenced for a study of Graves' ophthalmopathy and Graves' hyperthyroidism. Fresh peripheral blood, approximately 10 ml, was the PBMC source. Amplification from RNA transcripts yielded the TCR beta CDR3 regions. The workflow started with a first-round RT-PCR run with HTBI primers and then moved on to a second-round multiplex PCR. Using its own MiXCR run on the multiplex PCR reads, TCRdb lists one record per CDR3 protein. In the table there are 650,000 to 900,000 distinct CDR3 sequences, 40% of which are singletons. With respect to this clonotype: Its specificity is not known.

Whole-study results and caveats: The model predicted ophthalmopathy progression with about 69% sensitivity and less than 85% specificity.

J gave up 0 bases and V 1 base, and 3 bases lay outside the gene matches. Germline V CDR1 and CDR2: PRHDT, FYEKMQ (reference sequence). The CDR3 spans 18 residues. The sequenced material came from peripheral blood. The clonotype was recovered from an adult man with Graves' ophthalmopathy. V is TRBV13 and J is TRBJ2-6; 10 bases align to TRBD2. The CDR3 nucleotides are TGTGCCAGCAGCTTAGTAGCGGGGGGCATCTCTGGGGCCAACGTCCTGACTTTC. Protein sequence: CASSLVAGGISGANVLTF.